This paragraph covers one TCR beta chain sequence. Its matching antigen is unknown. The data were obtained in a study of T cell responses to AZD1222 COVID-19 vaccine. Study-wide results and limits: Unmutated variant regions are reportedly the target of nearly half of TCRs that are spike-specific. Most donors were white British and more were female, and clonal diversity was possibly underestimated.

The method was immunoSEQ multiplex PCR; TCRdb's version includes in-frame clones alone and lacks a portion of them. Of tens of thousands of clones listed, roughly 89% are singletons. Pooled together were second doses at about 4 or about 12 weeks. The CDR3 runs 11 residues. Per the germline V gene, CDR1 is SGHVS and CDR2 is FNYEAQ. Trimming cost V 9 bases and J 6 bases; bases outside gene matches: 3. The V and J genes are TRBV7-6 and TRBJ1-2; 8 nucleotides agree with TRBD1. Sample: peripheral blood, taken 28 days after the second AZD1222 dose. The TCR comes from an adult who received the AZD1222 COVID-19 vaccine. CDR3 sequence (DNA): TGTGCCAGGGACAGGGTTAATGGCTACACCTTC. Translated: CARDRVNGYTF.